This T cell receptor (beta chain) was sequenced for a study of blood T cell repertoires in COVID-19. At the level of the study: The cDNA or gDNA used as material had been derived from T cells, B-cell-depleted T cells, or PBMCs.

This clone appeared once. V lost 3 bases and J lost 5; bases outside the gene matches: 8. Per the germline V gene, CDR1 is SGHTS and CDR2 is YDEGEE. The CDR3 is made up of 15 amino acids. The protocol was immunoSEQ multiplex PCR, while the TCRdb copy is restricted to in-frame clones and leaves out a portion. The sample shows tens of thousands of clones, more than 85% of them seen only once. Sample: peripheral blood. The J gene is TRBJ2-5, the V gene TRBV5-8; 9 bases are shared with TRBD2. This receptor was identified in a human donor with active COVID-19. The donor label of this sample is uncertain. The chain's CDR3 is CASSSGTSRRETQYF. The CDR3 nucleotides are TGTGCCAGCAGCTCGGGGACTAGCCGGAGGGAGACCCAGTACTTC.